Described below is a single T cell receptor beta chain sequence and its context. The antigen is undetermined. This record belongs to a study of OX40 agonist ivuxolimab in advanced cancers. Overall study context: Every patient in dose escalation had hepatocellular carcinoma, melanoma, renal cell or head and neck cancer. Of the participants, approximately 44% had some prior anti-PD-1, anti-PD-L1 or anti-CTLA-4 therapy, which was allowed.

V lost 8 bases to trimming and J lost 11 bases; unmatched junction nucleotides: 21. Germline CDR1 and CDR2: MNHEY and SMNVEV (reference sequence). The CDR3 totals 16 residues. Study-wide results and limits: The CD4+ and CD8+ T cells in the blood had expanded clonally by week 6 at 0.1 to 3.0 mg/kg.

Generated by immunoSEQ multiplex PCR, the TCRdb table keeps only in-frame clones and is missing some. The sample records roughly 80,000 clones, around four fifths being singletons. Baseline, cycle 4 day 1, and cycle 7 day 1 were the blood sampling points. The chain joins TRBV27 to TRBJ2-1; TRBD2 agrees at 7 bases. The source is an adult with an advanced solid tumor such as melanoma, head and neck, liver or kidney cancer. The source was CD4+ or CD8+ T cells sorted from blood, collected in a trial of the OX40 agonist ivuxolimab. In nucleotides, the CDR3 is TGTGCCAGCCTTTCTTGGGAGGGAGCGGCCCGTTGGAAGCAGTTCTTC. Amino acid sequence: CASLSWEGAARWKQFF.